This T cell receptor beta chain was sequenced during a study of cytomegalovirus exposure and HLA in healthy donors. A note on this clone: Its antigen is undetermined.

Study outcomes and limitations: An analysis done earlier found most TCR beta V segments productive about 87% or about 30% of the time. Later work found most CMV-associated TCR beta chains apparently HLA-restricted.

Deletions cut 6 bases from V and 6 bases from J, with 18 bases between. Looked up from germline, CDR1 is MNHNS and CDR2 is SASEGT. The CDR3 spans 15 residues. PCR employed 60 Vbeta and 13 Jbeta primers. The table came from immunoSEQ multiplex PCR; TCRdb's copy has only in-frame clones and leaves some out. Counted here are 90,000 to 150,000 clones, 65% to 80% occurring once; the ten biggest clones make up 5.8%. This chain joins TRBV6-1 and TRBJ1-5; a weak D match, TRBD1 (6 bases). Sequencing was done on a sample of PBMCs. This clonotype was obtained from a man aged 18 to 29 in good health and CMV-seropositive. The CDR3 is CASSAFGGEAQPQHF. CDR3 in DNA: TGTGCCAGCAGCGCCTTTGGGGGCGAAGCTCAGCCCCAGCATTTT.